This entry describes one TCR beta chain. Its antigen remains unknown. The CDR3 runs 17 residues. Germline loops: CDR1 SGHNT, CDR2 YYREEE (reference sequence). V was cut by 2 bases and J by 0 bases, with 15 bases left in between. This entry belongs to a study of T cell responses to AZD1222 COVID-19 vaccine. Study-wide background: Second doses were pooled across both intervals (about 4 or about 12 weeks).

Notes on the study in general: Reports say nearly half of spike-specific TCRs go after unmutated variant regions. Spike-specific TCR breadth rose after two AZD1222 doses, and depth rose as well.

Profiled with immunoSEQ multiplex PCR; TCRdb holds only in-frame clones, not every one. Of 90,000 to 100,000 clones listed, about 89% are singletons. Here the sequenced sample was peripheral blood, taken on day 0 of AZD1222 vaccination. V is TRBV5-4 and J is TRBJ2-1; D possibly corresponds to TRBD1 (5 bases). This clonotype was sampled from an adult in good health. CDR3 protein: CASSFGPPGNSYNEQFF. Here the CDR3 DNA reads TGTGCCAGCAGCTTTGGACCCCCAGGGAACTCCTACAATGAGCAGTTCTTC.